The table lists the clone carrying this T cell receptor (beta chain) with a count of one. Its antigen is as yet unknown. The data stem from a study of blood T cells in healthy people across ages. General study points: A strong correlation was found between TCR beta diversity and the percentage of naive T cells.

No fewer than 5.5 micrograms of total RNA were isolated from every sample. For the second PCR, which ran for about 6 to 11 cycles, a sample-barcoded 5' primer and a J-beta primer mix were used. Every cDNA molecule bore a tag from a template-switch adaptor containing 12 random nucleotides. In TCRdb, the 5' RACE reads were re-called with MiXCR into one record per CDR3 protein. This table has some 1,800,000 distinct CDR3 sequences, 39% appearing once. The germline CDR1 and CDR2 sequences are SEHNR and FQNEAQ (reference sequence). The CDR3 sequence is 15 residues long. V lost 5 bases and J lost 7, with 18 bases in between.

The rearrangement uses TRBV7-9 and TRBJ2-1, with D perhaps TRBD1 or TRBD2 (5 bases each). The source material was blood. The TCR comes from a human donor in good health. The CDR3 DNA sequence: TGTGCCAGCAGCCCGGGACCGGGTGAAGGGAATGAGCAGTTCTTC. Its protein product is CASSPGPGEGNEQFF. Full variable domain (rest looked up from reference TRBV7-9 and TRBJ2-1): DTGVSQNPRHKITKRGQNVTFRCDPISEHNRLYWYRQTLGQGPEFLTYFQNEAQLEKSRLLSDRFSAERPKGSFSTLEIQRTEQGDSAMYLCASSPGPGEGNEQFFGPGTRLTVL.